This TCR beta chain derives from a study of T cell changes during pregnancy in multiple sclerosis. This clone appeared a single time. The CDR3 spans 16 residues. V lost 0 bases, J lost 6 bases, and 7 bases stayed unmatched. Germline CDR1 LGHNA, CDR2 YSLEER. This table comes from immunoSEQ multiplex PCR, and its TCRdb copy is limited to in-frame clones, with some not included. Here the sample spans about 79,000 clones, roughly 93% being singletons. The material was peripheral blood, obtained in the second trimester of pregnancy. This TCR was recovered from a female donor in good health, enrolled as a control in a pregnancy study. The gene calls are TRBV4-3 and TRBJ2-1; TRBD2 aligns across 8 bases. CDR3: CASSQDRVAGTNEQFF. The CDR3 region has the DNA TGCGCCAGCAGCCAAGATAGGGTAGCGGGGACCAATGAGCAGTTCTTC.